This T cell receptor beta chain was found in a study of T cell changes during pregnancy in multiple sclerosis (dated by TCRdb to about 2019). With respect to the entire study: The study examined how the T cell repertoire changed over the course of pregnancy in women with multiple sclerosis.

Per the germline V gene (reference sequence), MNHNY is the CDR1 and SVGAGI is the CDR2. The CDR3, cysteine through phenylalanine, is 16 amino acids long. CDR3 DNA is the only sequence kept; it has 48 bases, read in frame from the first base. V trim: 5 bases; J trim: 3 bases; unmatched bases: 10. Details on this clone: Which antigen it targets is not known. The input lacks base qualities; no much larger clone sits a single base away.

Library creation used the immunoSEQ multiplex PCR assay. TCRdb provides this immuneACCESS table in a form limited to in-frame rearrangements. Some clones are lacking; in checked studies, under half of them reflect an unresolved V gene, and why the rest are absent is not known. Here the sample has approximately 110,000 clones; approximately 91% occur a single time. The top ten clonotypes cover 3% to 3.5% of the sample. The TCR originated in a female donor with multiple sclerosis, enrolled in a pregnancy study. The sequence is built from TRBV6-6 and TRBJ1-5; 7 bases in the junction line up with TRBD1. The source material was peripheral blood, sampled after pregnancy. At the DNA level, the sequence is TGTGCCAGCAGTCCGAGGCAGGGGGGCTCCAATCAGCCCCAGCATTTT. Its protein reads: CASSPRQGGSNQPQHF.